The source of this T cell receptor (beta chain) is a study of blood T cells in healthy people across ages (dated by TCRdb to about 2015). Notes on the research overall: Template switching captured roughly one uniquely barcoded TCR beta cDNA molecule per two T cells in model experiments. The study measured age-related changes in TCR beta repertoire diversity using deep sequencing normalized with unique cDNA molecular identifiers. The donors were split into four age groups: young (average roughly 15 years), middle-aged (39), aged (approximately 60) and long-lived (more than 80). Donors of different ages were randomly distributed across sequencing lanes to avoid experimental bias. Using the same blood draw, the study looked at two additional independent replicas of 1 million unique cDNA reads for two donors, one aged 18 to 30 and the other aged 80 or older.

Overall study outcomes, separate from this receptor: Compared with the aged group, more naive CD4+ T cells, fewer expanded clones and increased TCR diversity were shown by the long-lived group, suggesting age selection. As age increased, observed TCR beta diversity per million T cells dropped in a roughly linear way, and a significant reduction was already evident by age about 40. Donor CMV infection status was unknown, potentially confounding age-related changes in expanded clonotypes. The percentage of naive T cells measured by flow cytometry correlated strongly with observed TCR beta diversity. Estimates of total diversity based on one million sequenced T cells were considered lower bounds and underestimates. Since profiling was done on bulk unsorted PBMCs, naive and antigen-experienced compartments could not be conclusively compared.

This clonotype was detected once. Its target antigen remains unknown. One base away there is no much larger clone; base qualities are not given. One read alone provides weak support. The approximately 39 donors, aged about 6 to 100 years, were systemically healthy Caucasian individuals from Russia. Each donor gave ten milliliters of peripheral blood, drawn into EDTA-treated Vacutainer tubes. Ficoll-Paque density-gradient centrifugation was used to isolate PBMCs, with at least 6.5 million per sample. Total RNA, at least 5 micrograms per sample, was extracted from PBMCs with Trizol reagent. The percentages of naive CD45RAhigh/CD27high T cells were determined by flow cytometry on a PBMC aliquot from every donor. The library was generated by 5' RACE. Sequencing was carried out with an Illumina HiSeq 2500. The second PCR ran for about 7 to 11 cycles and used a J-beta primer mix along with a sample-barcoded 5' primer. A template-switch 5' adaptor carrying 12 random nucleotides introduced a unique molecular identifier onto each TCR beta cDNA molecule. At least 2.5 million CDR3-containing paired-end reads were obtained from each sample. The Mint cDNA synthesis kit, primed by a TRBC-specific oligonucleotide, was used to synthesize first-strand cDNA from all RNA. All cDNA was treated with uracil-DNA glycosylase and then went through a first 18-cycle PCR with the universal primers M1SS and BC2_uni_R. Per the original workflow: Each sample was normalized by randomly selecting 1 million high-quality reads, each carrying a distinct molecular identifier. Instead of being binned into consensus sequences, reads with shared molecular identifiers were discarded. MiTCR, set to a Q25 quality threshold and the strictest error-elimination algorithm, was used for CDR3 identification, clonotype clustering and error correction. A nonparametric unseen species model with Euler transformation was used to estimate lower-bound total TCR beta diversity. TCRdb cleaned the public reads at Q25 with fastp, built clones with MiXCR and kept in-frame beta chains. Rows are combined by CDR3 protein, so each entry shows the most common genes and DNA. The V and J calls come from TCRdb's annotation, not from the publication. This sample lists 700,000 or so distinct CDR3 sequences; about a fifth were detected once. About 22% of the sample belongs to the ten largest clones.

The sequenced sample was blood. The sequence came from a man in his sixties or seventies in good health.

CDR3 sequence: CASSQVLRGQGSFNEQFF. The nucleotides are TGCGCCAGCAGCCAAGTCCTGAGGGGACAGGGGTCTTTCAATGAGCAGTTCTTC. The chain employs TRBV4-1 and TRBJ2-5; 10 bases in the middle match TRBD1. Gene TRBJ2-1 matches the end of the DNA better, so the J call may be wrong. The CDR3 measures 18 amino acids from cysteine to phenylalanine. The read is trimmed to its CDR3 DNA, 54 bases read in frame from base 1. From a lookup of the germline V gene, CDR1 and CDR2 are MGHRA and YSYEKL.